Presented here are 6 T cell receptor beta chains from one specimen sequenced in a study of cytomegalovirus exposure and HLA in healthy donors (dated 2017 in TCRdb). Library construction relied on the immunoSEQ multiplex PCR assay. The table comes from immuneACCESS by way of TCRdb, which keeps in-frame sequences with V and J called. Part of the clones is missing from these tables; in studies checked, under half for an unresolved V gene and the rest for unknown reasons. The sample table holds 200,000 to 250,000 clones, of which around nine tenths were seen once. The ten largest clones represent 2.6% of the sample. Sequenced: PBMCs. These receptors were taken from a man aged 18-30 years in good health and CMV-seronegative.

The chain uses TRBV5-1 and TRBJ2-5, with 8 bases matching TRBD1. Per germline, CDR1 SGHRS and CDR2 YFSETQ. CDR3 length: 13 residues. V trimming: 3 bases; J trimming: 5 bases; junction bases outside the gene matches: 3. The CDR3 coding sequence is TGCGCCAGCAGCTGGACAGGGCTCGAGACCCAGTACTTC. Protein: CASSWTGLETQYF.

The chain carries TRBV5-1 and TRBJ2-6; D is possibly TRBD1 (5 bases). The germline gives CDR1 SGHRS, CDR2 YFSETQ. This CDR3 region has 16 residues. Between the trimmed V and J ends, which lost 4 bases and 2 bases, there was a span of 13 bases. CDR3: CASSLTVSAGANVLTF. The CDR3, as DNA: TGCGCCAGCAGCCTGACAGTCTCGGCTGGGGCCAACGTCCTGACTTTC.

The gene calls are TRBV2 and TRBJ2-7, with 7 bases that match TRBD1. The CDR3 length is 14 residues. Trimming took 6 bases from V and 1 from J; bases not matched to a gene: 6. The germline CDR1 and CDR2 sequences are SNHLY and FYNNEI. This CDR3 reads CASRAGTESYEQYF. The CDR3 coding sequence is TGTGCCAGCAGAGCCGGGACAGAGTCCTACGAGCAGTACTTC.

This clone was found once. V gene TRBV9 combines with J gene TRBJ2-6; possibly TRBD1 for D (5 bases). CDR1 and CDR2 (germline): SGDLS, YYNGEE. The V and J ends lost 2 bases and 3 bases respectively, with 9 bases between them. There are 15 residues in the CDR3. The CDR3 spells CASSVQGVGANVLTF. For the CDR3, the DNA is TGTGCCAGCAGCGTTCAAGGGGTTGGGGCCAACGTCCTGACTTTC. Full variable domain (remainder filled in from reference TRBV9 and TRBJ2-6): DSGVTQTPKHLITATGQRVTLRCSPRSGDLSVYWYQQSLDQGLQFLIQYYNGEERAKGNILERFSAQQFPDLHSELNLSSLELGDSALYFCASSVQGVGANVLTFGAGSRLTVL.

V usage is TRBV10-3 and J usage is TRBJ2-3, with D possibly TRBD2 on 5 matching bases. In germline, CDR1 is ENHRY, CDR2 SYGVKD. The ends were cut back, 7 bases at V and 4 bases at J, with 15 bases in the middle. There are 14 residues in the CDR3. CDR3: CAITSSRPSDTQYF. Written as DNA, the CDR3 is TGTGCCATCACGTCTAGCAGACCCTCAGATACGCAGTATTTT.

This clone is a singleton in its sample. The V gene is TRBV5-6, the J gene TRBJ2-2; TRBD1 agrees at 7 bases. The CDR3 sequence is 15 residues long. Germline CDR1 reads SGHDT; CDR2 reads YYEEEE. V lost 3 bases to trimming and J lost 6 bases; unmatched junction nucleotides: 8. The CDR3 sequence: CASSSRQGLAGELFF. CDR3 coding DNA: TGTGCCAGCAGCTCCCGACAGGGTCTTGCCGGGGAGCTGTTTTTT.